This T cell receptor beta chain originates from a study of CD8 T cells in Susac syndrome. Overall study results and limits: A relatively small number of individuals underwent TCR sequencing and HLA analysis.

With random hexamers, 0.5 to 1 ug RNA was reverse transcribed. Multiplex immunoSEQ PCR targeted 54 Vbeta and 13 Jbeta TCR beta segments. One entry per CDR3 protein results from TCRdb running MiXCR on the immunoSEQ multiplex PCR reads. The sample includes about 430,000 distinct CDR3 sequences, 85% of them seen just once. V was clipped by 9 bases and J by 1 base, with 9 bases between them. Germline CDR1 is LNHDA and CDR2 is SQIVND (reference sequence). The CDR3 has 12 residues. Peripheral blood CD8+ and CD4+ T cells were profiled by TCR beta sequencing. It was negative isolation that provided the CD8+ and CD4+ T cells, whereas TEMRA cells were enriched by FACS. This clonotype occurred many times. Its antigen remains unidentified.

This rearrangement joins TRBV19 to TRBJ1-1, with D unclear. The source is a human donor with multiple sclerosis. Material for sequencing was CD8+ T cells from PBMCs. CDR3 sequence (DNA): TGTGCCAGCAGCCAAGGGAACACTGAAGCTTTCTTT. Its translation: CASSQGNTEAFF.